This T cell receptor beta chain derives from a study of shared clonotypes between healthy human individuals. Findings and caveats of the study: Owing to a small donor count, the genetic and exposure-history diversity represented was limited. Sorted-subset sequencing was shown by rarefaction to be incomplete despite large depth. Sampling included only blood; tissue repertoires likely differ.

Using immunoSEQ multiplex PCR, the repertoire was profiled, and TCRdb retains in-frame clones only, with some absent. The sample has nearly 750,000 clones, about two thirds seen once. Per germline, CDR1 SGHRS and CDR2 YFSETQ. CDR3 length: 14 residues. Trimming cost V 4 bases and J 5 bases, with 12 bases left between them. The donor population consisted of healthy HIV-negative adults with no recent acute infections or vaccinations. This clone was detected ten times or more. Its specificity is unknown. This receptor was identified in a woman between 25 and 40 years old in good health. Specimen: memory CD4+ T cells sorted from blood. The subset: CD45RA-negative fraction. The chain links TRBV5-1 to TRBJ2-2; D is ambiguous. CDR3 protein: CASSLPTQTGELFF. The CDR3 coding sequence is TGCGCCAGCAGCCTTCCGACCCAGACCGGGGAGCTGTTTTTT.